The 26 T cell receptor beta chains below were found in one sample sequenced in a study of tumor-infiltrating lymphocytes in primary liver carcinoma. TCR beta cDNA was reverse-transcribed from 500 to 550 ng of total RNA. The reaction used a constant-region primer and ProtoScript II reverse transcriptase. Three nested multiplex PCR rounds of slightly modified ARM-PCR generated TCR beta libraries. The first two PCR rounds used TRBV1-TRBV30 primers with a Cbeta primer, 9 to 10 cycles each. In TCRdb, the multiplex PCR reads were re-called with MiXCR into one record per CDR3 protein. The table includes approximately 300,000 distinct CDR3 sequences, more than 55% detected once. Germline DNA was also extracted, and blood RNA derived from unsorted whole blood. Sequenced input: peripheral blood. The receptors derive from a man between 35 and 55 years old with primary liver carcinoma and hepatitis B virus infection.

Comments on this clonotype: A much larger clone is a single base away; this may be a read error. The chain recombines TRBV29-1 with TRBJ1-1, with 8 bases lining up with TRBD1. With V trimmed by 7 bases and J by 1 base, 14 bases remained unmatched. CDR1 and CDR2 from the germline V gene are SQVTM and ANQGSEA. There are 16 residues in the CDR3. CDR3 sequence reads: CSAPGQGALQNTEAFF. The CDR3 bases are TGCAGCGCCCCCGGGCAGGGGGCTTTGCAGAACACTGAAGCTTTCTTT. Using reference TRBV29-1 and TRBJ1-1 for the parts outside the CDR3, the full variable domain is SAVISQKPSRDICQRGTSLTIQCQVDSQVTMMFWYRQQPGQSLTLIATANQGSEATYESGFVIDKFPISRPNLTFSTLTVSNMSPEDSSIYLCSAPGQGALQNTEAFFGQGTRLTVV.

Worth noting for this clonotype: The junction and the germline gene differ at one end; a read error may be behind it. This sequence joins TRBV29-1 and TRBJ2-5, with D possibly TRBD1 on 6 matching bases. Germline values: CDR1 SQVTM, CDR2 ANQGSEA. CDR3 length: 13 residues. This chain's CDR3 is CTVDGPRGETQYF. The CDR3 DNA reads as TGCACCGTTGACGGACCAAGGGGGGAGACCCAGTACTTC.

Here the CDR3 reads CASSNTRPGTSGRNEQFF. The CDR3 coding sequence is TGTGCCAGCAGTAACACTAGACCCGGGACTAGCGGGAGAAATGAGCAGTTCTTC. The V call is TRBV14, the J call TRBJ2-1; 14 bases are a match to TRBD2. V trimming: 6 bases; J trimming: 7 bases; junction bases outside the gene matches: 14. The CDR3 spans 18 residues. Germline lookup yields CDR1 SGHDN and CDR2 FVKESK.

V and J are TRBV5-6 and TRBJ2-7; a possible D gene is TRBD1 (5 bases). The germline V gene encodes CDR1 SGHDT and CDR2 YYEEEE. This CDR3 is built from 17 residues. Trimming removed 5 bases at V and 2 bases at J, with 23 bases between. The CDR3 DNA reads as TGTGCCAGCAGAAGACAGTCTCTAAATGACTTGGCCTACGAGCAGTACTTC. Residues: CASRRQSLNDLAYEQYF.

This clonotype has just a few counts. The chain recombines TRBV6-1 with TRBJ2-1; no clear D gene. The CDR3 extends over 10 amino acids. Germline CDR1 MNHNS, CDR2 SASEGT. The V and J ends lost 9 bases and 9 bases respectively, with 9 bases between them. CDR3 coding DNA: TGTGCCAGGAGCCCGCGTGAGCAGTTCTTC. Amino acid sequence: CARSPREQFF.

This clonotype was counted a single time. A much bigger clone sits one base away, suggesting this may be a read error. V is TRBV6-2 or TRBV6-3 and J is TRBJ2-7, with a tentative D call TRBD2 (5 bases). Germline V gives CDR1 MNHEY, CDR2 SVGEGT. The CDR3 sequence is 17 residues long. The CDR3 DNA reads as TGTGTCAGCAGTTACTCGGGAACAGATCCCCTCCCCTACGAGCAGTACTTC. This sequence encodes CVSSYSGTDPLPYEQYF.

Written as DNA, the CDR3 is TGTGCCAGCAGTTACTCGGAGCCAGAGGGGACTAATGAAAAACTGTTTTTT. Translating gives CASSYSEPEGTNEKLFF. This chain links TRBV6-6 with TRBJ1-4; D perhaps matches TRBD1 (5 bases). The ends were cut back, 0 bases at V and 2 bases at J, with 13 bases in the middle. The CDR3 extends over 17 amino acids. CDR1 is MNHNY and CDR2 is SVGAGI in the germline V gene (reference sequence).

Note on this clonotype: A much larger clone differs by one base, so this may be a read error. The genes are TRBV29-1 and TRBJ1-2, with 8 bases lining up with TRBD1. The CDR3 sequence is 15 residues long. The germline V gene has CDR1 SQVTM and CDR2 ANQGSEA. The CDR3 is CSARSGGNSIHGCTF. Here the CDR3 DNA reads TGCAGCGCCCGTTCAGGGGGCAACAGCATTCATGGCTGCACCTTC.

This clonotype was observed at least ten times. In DNA, the CDR3 is TGCAGCGTTGGGTCGGCAGGGTCCCTCTATGGCTACACCTTC. Its translation is CSVGSAGSLYGYTF. The gene calls are TRBV29-1 and TRBJ1-2, with D perhaps matching TRBD1 (5 bases). Germline V gene sequence: CDR1 SQVTM, CDR2 ANQGSEA. Trimming took 4 bases from V and 4 from J, leaving 16 bases between them. The CDR3 covers 14 residues.

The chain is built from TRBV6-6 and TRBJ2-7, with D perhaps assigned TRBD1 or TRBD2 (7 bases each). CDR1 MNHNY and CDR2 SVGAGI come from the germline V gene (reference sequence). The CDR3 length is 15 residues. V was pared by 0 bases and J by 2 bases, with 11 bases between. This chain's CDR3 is CASSYSSGGAYEQYF. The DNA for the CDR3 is TGTGCCAGCAGTTACTCTTCAGGGGGGGCCTACGAGCAGTACTTC.

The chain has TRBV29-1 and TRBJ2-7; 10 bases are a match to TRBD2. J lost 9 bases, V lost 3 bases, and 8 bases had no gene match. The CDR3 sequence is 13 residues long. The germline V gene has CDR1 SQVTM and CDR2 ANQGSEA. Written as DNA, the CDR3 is TGCAGCGTTGACAGCGGGAGGGGATACACGCAGTACTTC. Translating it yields CSVDSGRGYTQYF.

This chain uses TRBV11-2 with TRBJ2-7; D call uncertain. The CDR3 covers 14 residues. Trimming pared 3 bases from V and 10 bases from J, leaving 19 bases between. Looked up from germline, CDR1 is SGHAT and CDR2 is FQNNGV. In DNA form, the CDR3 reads TGTGCCAGCAGCTTCGGTAGGAGAGGTATCGAACAGTACTTC. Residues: CASSFGRRGIEQYF.

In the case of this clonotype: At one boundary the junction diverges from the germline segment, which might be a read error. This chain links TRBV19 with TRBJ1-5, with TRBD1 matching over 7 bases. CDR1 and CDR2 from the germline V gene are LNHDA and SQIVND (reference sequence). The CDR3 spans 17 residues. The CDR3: CASSIIGIGTVNLPQHF. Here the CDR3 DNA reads TGTGCCAGTAGTATAATTGGCATAGGGACAGTTAATCTGCCCCAGCATTTT.

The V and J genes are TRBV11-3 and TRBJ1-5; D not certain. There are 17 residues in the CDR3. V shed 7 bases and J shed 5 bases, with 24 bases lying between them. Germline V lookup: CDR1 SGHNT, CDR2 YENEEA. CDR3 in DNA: TGTGCCAGCAACACCCTCTGCAGTGAAATGAGCGATCAGCCCCAGCATTTT. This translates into CASNTLCSEMSDQPQHF.

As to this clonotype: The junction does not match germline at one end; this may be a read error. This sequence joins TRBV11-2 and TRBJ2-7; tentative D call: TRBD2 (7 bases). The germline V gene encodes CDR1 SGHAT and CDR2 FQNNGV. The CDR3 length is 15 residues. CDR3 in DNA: TGCGCCAGCAGCTTACTTGCCGGGGGGCTCTACGAGGAGTACTTC. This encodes CASSLLAGGLYEEYF.

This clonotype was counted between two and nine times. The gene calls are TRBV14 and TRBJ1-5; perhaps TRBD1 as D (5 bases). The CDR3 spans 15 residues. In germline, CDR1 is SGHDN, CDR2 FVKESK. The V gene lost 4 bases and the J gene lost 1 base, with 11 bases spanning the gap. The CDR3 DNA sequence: TGTGCCAGCAGCCCAGGGACCGCCAGCAATCAGCCCCAGCATTTT. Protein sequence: CASSPGTASNQPQHF.

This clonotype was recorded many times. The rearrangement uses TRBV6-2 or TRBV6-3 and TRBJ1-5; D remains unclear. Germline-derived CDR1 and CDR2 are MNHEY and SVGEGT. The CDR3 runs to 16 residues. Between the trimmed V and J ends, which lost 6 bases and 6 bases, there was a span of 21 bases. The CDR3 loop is CASSQVVSGFAQPQHF. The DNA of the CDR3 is TGTGCCAGCAGCCAGGTTGTTTCAGGTTTCGCTCAGCCCCAGCATTTT.

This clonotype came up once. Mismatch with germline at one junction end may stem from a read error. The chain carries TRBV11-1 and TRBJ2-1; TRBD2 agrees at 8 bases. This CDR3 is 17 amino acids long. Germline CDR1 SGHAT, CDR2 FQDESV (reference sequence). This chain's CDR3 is CASSLASGLAGYNEHFF. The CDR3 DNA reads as TGTGCCAGCAGCTTAGCAAGCGGACTAGCAGGGTACAATGAGCATTTCTTC.

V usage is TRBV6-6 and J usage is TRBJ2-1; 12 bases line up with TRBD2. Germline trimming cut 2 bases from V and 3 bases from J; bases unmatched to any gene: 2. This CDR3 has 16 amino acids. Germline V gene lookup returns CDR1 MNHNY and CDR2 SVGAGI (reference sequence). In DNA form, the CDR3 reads TGTGCCAGCAGTTACCAACTAGCGGGAGGCTACAATGAGCAGTTCTTC. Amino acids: CASSYQLAGGYNEQFF.

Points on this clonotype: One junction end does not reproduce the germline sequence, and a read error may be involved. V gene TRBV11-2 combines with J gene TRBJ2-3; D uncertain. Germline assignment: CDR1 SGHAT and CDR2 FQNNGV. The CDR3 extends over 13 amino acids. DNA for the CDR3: TGTGCCAGCACCTCCCTGCCCACAGATACGCTGTATTTT. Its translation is CASTSLPTDTLYF.

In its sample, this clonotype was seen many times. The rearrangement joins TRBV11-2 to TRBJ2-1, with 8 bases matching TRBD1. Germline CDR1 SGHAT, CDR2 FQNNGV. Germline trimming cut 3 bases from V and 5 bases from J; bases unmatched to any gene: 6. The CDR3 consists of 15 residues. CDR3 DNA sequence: TGTGCCAGCAGCTTGACTGGACAGGGAGACAATGAGCAGTTCTTC. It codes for CASSLTGQGDNEQFF. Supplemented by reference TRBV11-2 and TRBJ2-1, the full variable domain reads EAGVAQSPRYKIIEKRQSVAFWCNPISGHATLYWYQQILGQGPKLLIQFQNNGVVDDSQLPKDRFSAERLKGVDSTLKIQPAKLEDSAVYLCASSLTGQGDNEQFFGPGTRLTVL.

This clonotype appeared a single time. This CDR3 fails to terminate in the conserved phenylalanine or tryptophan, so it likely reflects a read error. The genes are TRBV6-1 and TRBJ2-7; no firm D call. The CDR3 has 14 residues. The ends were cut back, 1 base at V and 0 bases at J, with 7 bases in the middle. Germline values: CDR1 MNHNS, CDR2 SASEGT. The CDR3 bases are TGTGCCAGCAGTGAAGATAACAGCTCCTACGAGCAGTACTAC. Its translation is CASSEDNSSYEQYY.

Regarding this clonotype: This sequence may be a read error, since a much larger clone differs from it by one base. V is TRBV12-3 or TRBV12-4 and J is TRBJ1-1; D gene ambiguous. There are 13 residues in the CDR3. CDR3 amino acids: CASSVGSNTAAFF. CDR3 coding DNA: TGTGCCAGCAGTGTCGGATCGAACACTGCAGCTTTCTTT.

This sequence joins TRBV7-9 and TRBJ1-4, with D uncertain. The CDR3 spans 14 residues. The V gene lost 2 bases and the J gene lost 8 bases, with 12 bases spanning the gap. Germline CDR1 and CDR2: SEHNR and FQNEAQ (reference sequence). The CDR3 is CASSLRSRVEKLFF. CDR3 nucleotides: TGTGCCAGCAGCTTAAGAAGCCGGGTGGAAAAACTGTTTTTT.

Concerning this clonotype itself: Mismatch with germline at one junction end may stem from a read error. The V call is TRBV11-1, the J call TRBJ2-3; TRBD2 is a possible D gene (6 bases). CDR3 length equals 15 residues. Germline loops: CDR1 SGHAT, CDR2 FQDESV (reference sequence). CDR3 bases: TGTGCCAACAGCTCGCGGGACCCTAGCACTGATACGCAGTATTTT. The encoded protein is CANSSRDPSTDTQYF.

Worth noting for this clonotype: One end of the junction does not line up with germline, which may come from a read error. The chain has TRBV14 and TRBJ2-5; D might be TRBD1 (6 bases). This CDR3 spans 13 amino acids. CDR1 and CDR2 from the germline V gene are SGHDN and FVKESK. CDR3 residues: CANSQGQGSTQYF. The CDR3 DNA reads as TGTGCCAACAGCCAAGGGCAGGGGTCAACCCAGTACTTC. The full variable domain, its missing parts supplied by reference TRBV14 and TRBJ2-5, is EAGVTQFPSHSVIEKGQTVTLRCDPISGHDNLYWYRRVMGKEIKFLLHFVKESKQDESGMPNNRFLAERTGGTYSTLKVQPAELEDSGVYFCANSQGQGSTQYFGPGTRLLVL.